What follows are 28 T cell receptor beta chains derived from one specimen sequenced in a study of T cells in Graves' hyperthyroidism and ophthalmopathy. The CDR3 regions of TCR beta were amplified from RNA transcripts. The TCR CDR3 was amplified in a first-round RT-PCR using the HTBI primer set. TCRdb processed the multiplex PCR reads anew with MiXCR; each CDR3 protein has one entry. Here the sample spans about 98,000 distinct CDR3 sequences, 35% to 50% being singletons. Sample: peripheral blood or thyroid tissue (not recorded which). Receptors were obtained from a woman aged 25 to 39 with Graves' hyperthyroidism.

This clonotype was found many times. The chain uses TRBV19 and TRBJ1-1, with D unresolved. The CDR3 contains 12 residues. V was clipped by 4 bases and J by 3 bases, with 6 bases between them. CDR1 is LNHDA and CDR2 is SQIVND in the germline V gene (reference sequence). The CDR3 DNA follows: TGTGCCAGTAGTACGGACTACACTGAAGCTTTCTTT. It codes for CASSTDYTEAFF.

This clonotype was detected ten times or more. The chain couples TRBV7-9 to TRBJ2-7; possible D gene TRBD2, 6 bases. Trimming pared 5 bases from V and 2 bases from J, leaving 13 bases between. Germline V gene lookup returns CDR1 SEHNR and CDR2 FQNEAQ (reference sequence). The CDR3 spans 14 residues. The chain's CDR3 is CASSHSGTPYEQYF. As DNA, the CDR3 is TGTGCCAGCAGCCATAGCGGAACTCCCTACGAGCAGTACTTC.

This clonotype was counted at least ten times. The J gene is TRBJ2-2, the V gene TRBV5-6; TRBD2 matches 9 bases. The V segment lost 3 bases and the J segment 2 bases; nucleotides outside the gene matches: 5. Germline lookup yields CDR1 SGHDT and CDR2 YYEEEE. The CDR3 runs to 16 residues. The CDR3, as DNA: TGTGCCAGCAGCTCGTTGACTAGCGGAAACACCGGGGAGCTGTTTTTT. It is translated as CASSSLTSGNTGELFF.

This chain links TRBV10-3 with TRBJ1-2; 10 bases are a match to TRBD1. The CDR3 has 16 residues. Germline loops: CDR1 ENHRY, CDR2 SYGVKD. Losses at the gene ends were 5 bases for V and 4 bases for J; bases not matched to a gene: 10. The CDR3 loop is CAISRSGQGRGYGYTF. CDR3 DNA: TGTGCCATCAGTCGCTCGGGACAGGGGAGAGGCTATGGCTACACCTTC.

At least ten counts were recorded for this clonotype. This sequence joins TRBV15 and TRBJ2-5; 7 bases match TRBD2. Germline CDR1 reads LNHNV; CDR2 reads YYDKDF (reference sequence). V lost 1 base and J lost 2; bases outside the gene matches: 13. CDR3 length: 18 residues. CDR3 region: CATSRGIWGGRGQETQYF. CDR3 sequence (DNA): TGTGCCACCAGCAGAGGCATATGGGGCGGGAGAGGGCAAGAGACCCAGTACTTC. The variable domain in full, with the rest retrieved from reference TRBV15 and TRBJ2-5, is DAMVIQNPRYQVTQFGKPVTLSCSQTLNHNVMYWYQQKSSQAPKLLFHYYDKDFNNEADTPDNFQSRRPNTSFCFLDIRSPGLGDTAMYLCATSRGIWGGRGQETQYFGPGTRLLVL.

There are many counts of this clonotype. The chain carries TRBV4-2 and TRBJ1-6; 7 nucleotides match TRBD1. The ends lost 2 bases at V and 7 bases at J; junction bases unmatched: 5. This CDR3 spans 15 amino acids. Germline-derived CDR1 and CDR2 are LGHNA and YNFKEQ. The CDR3 DNA reads TGTGCCAGCAGCCAAAAACAGGGGCTGAATTCACCCCTCCACTTT. Encoded protein: CASSQKQGLNSPLHF.

As regards this clonotype: Because the CDR3 is missing its conserved closing phenylalanine or tryptophan, this is likely a read error. This chain connects TRBV4-2 to TRBJ1-6, with D unresolved. From germline, CDR1 is LGHNA and CDR2 YNFKEQ. The CDR3 totals 18 residues. V was cut by 4 bases and J by 3 bases, with 19 bases left in between. CDR3 residues: CASSPTGRSANYNSPLHL. The CDR3 nucleotides are TGTGCCAGCAGCCCTACTGGCAGGAGCGCGAACTATAATTCACCCCTCCACCTT.

Ten or more counts support this clonotype. The genes are TRBV7-9 and TRBJ2-7; D is perhaps TRBD1 or TRBD2 (5 bases each). V was clipped by 1 base and J by 7 bases, with 14 bases between them. The CDR3 has 14 amino acids. Looked up from germline, CDR1 is SEHNR and CDR2 is FQNEAQ (reference sequence). The CDR3 coding sequence is TGTGCCAGCAGCTTAGAATGGGCAGAGGGGGAGCAGTACTTC. Its translation is CASSLEWAEGEQYF.

This clonotype was counted ten times or more. This chain connects TRBV7-3 to TRBJ2-3; perhaps TRBD1 as D (6 bases). V was clipped by 3 bases and J by 6 bases, with 19 bases between them. Per the germline V gene, CDR1 is SGHTA and CDR2 is FQGTGA. The CDR3 sequence is 16 residues long. CDR3 in DNA: TGTGCCAGCAGCTTCATCACAGGGACCAAGGGGGATACGCAGTATTTT. Its translation is CASSFITGTKGDTQYF.

This clonotype was observed many times. A much larger clone is a single base away; this may be a read error. CDR3 DNA: TGTGCCAGCAGCTTATTTCCTAGTGGCAACAATCAGCCCCAGCATTTT. This codes for CASSLFPSGNNQPQHF. V is TRBV11-2 and J is TRBJ1-5, with D unclear. The CDR3 has 16 residues. Trimming removed 2 bases at V and 3 bases at J, with 14 bases between. Germline CDR1 SGHAT, CDR2 FQNNGV.

The rearrangement uses TRBV15 and TRBJ1-5; 10 nucleotides align to TRBD1. After removal of 0 bases from V and 5 bases from J, the junction contained 13 bases not matched to a gene. CDR3 length: 19 amino acids. CDR1 and CDR2 from the germline V gene are LNHNV and YYDKDF (reference sequence). The DNA for the CDR3 is TGTGCCACCAGCAGAGAACGAAGGGCCGGGGACAGGGGCCATCAGCCCCAGCATTTT. Its translation is CATSRERRAGDRGHQPQHF.

Note on this clonotype: A clone one base away is much larger, so this may be a read error. The CDR3 ends on some other residue instead of the conserved phenylalanine or tryptophan, so this is likely a read error. V usage is TRBV7-9 and J usage is TRBJ2-7, with D possibly being TRBD1 or TRBD2 (6 bases each). Germline CDR1 reads SEHNR; CDR2 reads FQNEAQ (reference sequence). The CDR3 spans 16 residues. The CDR3 DNA reads as TGCGCCAGCAGCCAGGGGAAACTAGCTCTTAAGGGGGAGCAGTACCTC. Amino acid sequence: CASSQGKLALKGEQYL.

The genes are TRBV29-1 and TRBJ1-2, with D uncertain. The germline V gene encodes CDR1 SQVTM and CDR2 ANQGSEA. The V and J ends lost 4 bases and 7 bases respectively, with 13 bases between them. The CDR3 totals 12 residues. For the CDR3, the DNA is TGCAGCGTTGGGGTGGAGGGAATTGGCTACACCTTC. Protein sequence: CSVGVEGIGYTF.

This clonotype occurred many times. The chain combines TRBV10-2 with TRBJ2-7, with D uncertain. In germline, CDR1 is WSHSY, CDR2 SAAADI. Trimming took off 8 bases at V and 3 bases at J, with 8 bases between the two ends. This CDR3 region has 11 residues. The chain's CDR3 is CASALDYEQYF. In nucleotides, the CDR3 is TGCGCCAGCGCCTTGGACTACGAGCAGTACTTC.

The CDR3 DNA follows: TGTGCCAGCTCTGGGGGGGGGCCTAATCAGCCCCAGCATTTT. This translates into CASSGGGPNQPQHF. The chain joins TRBV18 to TRBJ1-5, with D possibly being TRBD1 (6 bases). The germline CDR1 and CDR2 sequences are KGHSH and LQKENI. Trimming removed 6 bases from V and 4 bases from J, with 13 bases in between. CDR3 length equals 14 residues.

The table lists this clonotype with many counts. The V and J genes are TRBV6-6 and TRBJ1-5; TRBD1 matches 7 bases. V lost 2 bases and J lost 7; bases outside the gene matches: 11. Germline V CDR1 and CDR2: MNHNY, SVGAGI (reference sequence). This CDR3 region has 16 residues. CDR3 sequence: CASSYQVNRGGQPQHF. CDR3 in DNA: TGTGCCAGCAGTTACCAGGTCAACAGGGGAGGGCAGCCCCAGCATTTT.

This clonotype was counted many times. This chain uses TRBV10-1 with TRBJ2-2; the D is unclear. This CDR3 is built from 14 residues. V lost 5 bases, J lost 4 bases, and 11 bases lay in between. Per the germline V gene, CDR1 is WNHNN and CDR2 is SYGVQD (reference sequence). Here the CDR3 reads CASSSHSITGELFF. The DNA for the CDR3 is TGCGCCAGCAGTTCCCACAGCATCACCGGGGAGCTGTTTTTT.

The genes are TRBV20-1 and TRBJ1-2; TRBD1 agrees at 9 bases. V gave up 5 bases and J gave up 3 bases; unmatched junction bases: 7. Germline assignment: CDR1 DFQATT and CDR2 SNEGSKA (reference sequence). This CDR3 has 14 amino acids. CDR3 in amino acids: CSAYRTGDYYGYTF. CDR3 coding DNA: TGCAGTGCTTACCGGACAGGGGATTACTATGGCTACACCTTC.

This clonotype appeared a single time. The chain uses TRBV20-1 and TRBJ1-5, with TRBD1 identical over 7 bases. The CDR3 has 13 amino acids. From germline, CDR1 is DFQATT and CDR2 SNEGSKA (reference sequence). After removal of 4 bases from V and 11 bases from J, the junction contained 11 bases not matched to a gene. CDR3 coding DNA: TGCAGTGCTAAAGGGACAGCAGAAGAGACCCAGCATTTT. Its protein product is CSAKGTAEETQHF.

The chain joins TRBV7-6 to TRBJ1-2; 9 positions match TRBD1. The CDR3 is made up of 15 amino acids. V lost 5 bases to trimming and J lost 8 bases; unmatched junction nucleotides: 12. Germline-derived CDR1 and CDR2 are SGHVS and FNYEAQ. The CDR3 protein is CASSPYTGGAGGYTF. DNA of the CDR3: TGTGCCAGCAGCCCTTACACAGGGGGCGCAGGCGGCTACACCTTC.

A note on this clonotype: A read error is likely, as this CDR3 ends without the conserved phenylalanine or tryptophan. This CDR3 is CASSLGSGANTIYS. In DNA form, the CDR3 reads TGTGCCAGCAGCTTAGGATCAGGGGCCAACACCATATATTCC. The rearrangement uses TRBV7-2 and TRBJ1-3; a weak D match, TRBD1 (6 bases). Germline CDR1 is SGHTA and CDR2 is FQGNSA. The V end was cut by 1 base, the J end by 7 bases, with 11 bases between. This CDR3 spans 14 amino acids.

The genes are TRBV15 and TRBJ2-7; 11 bases are a match to TRBD2. This CDR3 is built from 15 residues. After removal of 1 base from V and 9 bases from J, the junction contained 8 bases not matched to a gene. The germline gives CDR1 LNHNV, CDR2 YYDKDF (reference sequence). CDR3 in amino acids: CATSRGLAGTCGQYF. Here the CDR3 DNA reads TGTGCCACCAGCAGAGGACTAGCGGGAACCTGCGGGCAGTACTTC.

Comment on this clonotype: Germline is not matched at one junction end, which may reflect a read error. The V gene is TRBV9, the J gene TRBJ2-7, with a possible D match to TRBD2 (6 bases). The CDR3 is 14 amino acids. Germline V lookup: CDR1 SGDLS, CDR2 YYNGEE. CDR3 in amino acids: CASSVVQRAGELYF. The CDR3 DNA sequence: TGTGCCAGCAGCGTAGTGCAGCGGGCCGGGGAGCTGTACTTC.

The table lists this clonotype with many counts. The chain joins TRBV9 to TRBJ2-5; a possible D gene is TRBD1 (5 bases). CDR3 length: 14 residues. CDR1 SGDLS and CDR2 YYNGEE come from the germline V gene. Trimming took off 4 bases at V and 5 bases at J, with 15 bases between the two ends. CDR3 nucleotide sequence: TGTGCCAGCAGCCCCGAGACCAGGGTGGAGACCCAGTACTTC. This encodes CASSPETRVETQYF.

V and J are TRBV20-1 and TRBJ2-2, with D perhaps TRBD1 or TRBD2 (5 bases each). This CDR3 is 14 amino acids long. V lost 6 bases and J lost 6, with 17 bases in between. CDR1 DFQATT and CDR2 SNEGSKA come from the germline V gene (reference sequence). The CDR3 reads CSAPTAEGSGELFF. In DNA, the CDR3 is TGCAGTGCCCCGACAGCCGAGGGGTCCGGGGAGCTGTTTTTT.

The genes are TRBV6-5 and TRBJ1-5; D gene ambiguous. Germline assignment: CDR1 MNHEY and CDR2 SVGAGI. This CDR3 spans 12 amino acids. Deletions cut 8 bases from V and 2 bases from J, with 7 bases between. This CDR3 is CASASGNQPQHF. In nucleotides, the CDR3 is TGTGCCAGCGCTTCGGGCAATCAGCCCCAGCATTTT.

The V gene is TRBV14, the J gene TRBJ1-2; 11 bases map to TRBD1. The V gene end was trimmed by 6 bases and the J gene end by 8 bases; junction bases not matched to a gene: 5. Germline V gene data show CDR1 as SGHDN and CDR2 as FVKESK. The CDR3 consists of 13 residues. CDR3 protein: CASSPGQGGGYTF. As DNA, the CDR3 is TGTGCCAGCAGTCCGGGACAGGGGGGAGGCTACACCTTC. The complete variable domain, with remaining parts taken from reference TRBV14 and TRBJ1-2, reads EAGVTQFPSHSVIEKGQTVTLRCDPISGHDNLYWYRRVMGKEIKFLLHFVKESKQDESGMPNNRFLAERTGGTYSTLKVQPAELEDSGVYFCASSPGQGGGYTFGSGTRLTVV.

The chain uses TRBV7-9 and TRBJ2-7; 12 nucleotides line up with TRBD2. This CDR3 has 16 amino acids. V was pared by 1 base and J by 3 bases, with 4 bases of the junction left unmatched. Germline lookup yields CDR1 SEHNR and CDR2 FQNEAQ (reference sequence). The chain's CDR3 is CASSLDGLAGYYEQYF. The DNA for the CDR3 is TGTGCCAGCAGCTTAGATGGACTAGCGGGGTACTACGAGCAGTACTTC.